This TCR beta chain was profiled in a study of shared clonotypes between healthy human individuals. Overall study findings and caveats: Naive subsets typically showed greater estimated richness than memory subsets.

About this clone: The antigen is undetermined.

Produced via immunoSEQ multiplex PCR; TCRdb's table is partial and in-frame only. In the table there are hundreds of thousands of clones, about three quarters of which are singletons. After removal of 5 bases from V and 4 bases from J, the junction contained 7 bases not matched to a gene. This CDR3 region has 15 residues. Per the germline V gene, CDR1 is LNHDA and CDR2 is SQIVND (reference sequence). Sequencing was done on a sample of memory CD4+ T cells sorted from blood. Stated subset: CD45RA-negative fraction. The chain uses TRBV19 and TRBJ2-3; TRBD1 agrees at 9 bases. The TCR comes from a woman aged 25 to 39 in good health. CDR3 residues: CASSPGQGRADTQYF. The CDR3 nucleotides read TGTGCCAGTAGTCCCGGACAGGGGCGGGCAGATACGCAGTATTTT.